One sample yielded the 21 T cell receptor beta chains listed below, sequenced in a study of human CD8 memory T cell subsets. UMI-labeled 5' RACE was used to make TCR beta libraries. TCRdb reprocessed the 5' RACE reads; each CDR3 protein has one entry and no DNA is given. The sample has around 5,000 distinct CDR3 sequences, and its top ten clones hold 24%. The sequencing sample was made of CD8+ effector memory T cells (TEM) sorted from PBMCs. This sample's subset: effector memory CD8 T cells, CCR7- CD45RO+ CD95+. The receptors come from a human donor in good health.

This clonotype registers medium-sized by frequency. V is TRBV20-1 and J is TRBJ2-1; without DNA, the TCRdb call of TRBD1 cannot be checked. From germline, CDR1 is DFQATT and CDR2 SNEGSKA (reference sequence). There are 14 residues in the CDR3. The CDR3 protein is CSARDGADYNEQFF.

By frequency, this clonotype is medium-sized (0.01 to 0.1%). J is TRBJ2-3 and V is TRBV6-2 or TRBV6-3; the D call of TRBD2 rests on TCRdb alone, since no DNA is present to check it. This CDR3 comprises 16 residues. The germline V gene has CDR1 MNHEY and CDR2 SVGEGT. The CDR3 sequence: CASSYTTGGGADTQYF.

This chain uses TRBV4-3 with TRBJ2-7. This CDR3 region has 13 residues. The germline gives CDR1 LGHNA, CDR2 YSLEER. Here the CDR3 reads CASSQDRGIEQYF.

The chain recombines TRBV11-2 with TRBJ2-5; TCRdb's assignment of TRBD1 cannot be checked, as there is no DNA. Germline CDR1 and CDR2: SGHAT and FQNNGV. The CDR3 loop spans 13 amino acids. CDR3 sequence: CASSLWGMETQYF.

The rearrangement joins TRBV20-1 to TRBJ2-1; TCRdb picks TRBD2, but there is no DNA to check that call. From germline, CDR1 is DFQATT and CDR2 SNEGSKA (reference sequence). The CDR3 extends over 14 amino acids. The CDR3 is CSAGGLNSYNEQFF.

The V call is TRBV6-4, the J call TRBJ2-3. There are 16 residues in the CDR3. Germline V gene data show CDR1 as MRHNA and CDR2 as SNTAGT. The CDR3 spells CASSDSSGTSTDTQYF.

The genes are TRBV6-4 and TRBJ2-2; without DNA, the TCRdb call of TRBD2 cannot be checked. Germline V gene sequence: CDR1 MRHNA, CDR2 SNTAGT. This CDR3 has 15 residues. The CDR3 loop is CASSDSGLHTGELFF.

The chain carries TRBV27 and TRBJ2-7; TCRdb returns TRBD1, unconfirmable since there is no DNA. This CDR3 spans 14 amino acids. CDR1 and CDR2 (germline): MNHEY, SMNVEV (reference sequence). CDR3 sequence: CASSHRDRVYEQYF.

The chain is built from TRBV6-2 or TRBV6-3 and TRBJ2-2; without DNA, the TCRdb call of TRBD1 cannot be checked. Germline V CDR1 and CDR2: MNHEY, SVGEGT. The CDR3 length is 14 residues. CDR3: CASSYGGGTGELFF.

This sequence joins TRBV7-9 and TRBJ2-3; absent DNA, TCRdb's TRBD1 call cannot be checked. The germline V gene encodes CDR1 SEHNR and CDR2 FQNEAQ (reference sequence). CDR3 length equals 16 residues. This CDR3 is CASSGSGQGATDTQYF.

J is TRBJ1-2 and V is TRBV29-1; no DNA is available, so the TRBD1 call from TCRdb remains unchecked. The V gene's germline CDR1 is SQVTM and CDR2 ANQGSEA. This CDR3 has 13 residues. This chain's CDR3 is CSVEDGTGSGYTF. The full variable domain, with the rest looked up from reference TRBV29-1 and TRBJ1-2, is SAVISQKPSRDICQRGTSLTIQCQVDSQVTMMFWYRQQPGQSLTLIATANQGSEATYESGFVIDKFPISRPNLTFSTLTVSNMSPEDSSIYLCSVEDGTGSGYTFGSGTRLTVV.

The CDR3 spells CAIRGTGVETQYF. This chain joins TRBV12-3 or TRBV12-4 and TRBJ2-5; TCRdb's D call of TRBD1 is untestable without DNA. The CDR3 loop spans 13 amino acids.

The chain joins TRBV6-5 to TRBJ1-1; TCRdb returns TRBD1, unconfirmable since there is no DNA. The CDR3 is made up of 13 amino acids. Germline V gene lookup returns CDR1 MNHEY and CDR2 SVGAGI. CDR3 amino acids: CASSSGENTEAFF.

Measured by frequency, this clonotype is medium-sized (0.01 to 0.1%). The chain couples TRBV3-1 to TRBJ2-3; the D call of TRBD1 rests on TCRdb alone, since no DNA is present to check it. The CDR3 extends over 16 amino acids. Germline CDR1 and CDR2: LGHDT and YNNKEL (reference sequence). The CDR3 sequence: CASSQDMLGTVNTQYF.

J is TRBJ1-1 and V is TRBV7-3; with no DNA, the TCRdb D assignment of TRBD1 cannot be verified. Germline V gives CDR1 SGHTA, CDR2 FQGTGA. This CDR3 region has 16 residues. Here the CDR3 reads CASSQTPLGMNTEAFF. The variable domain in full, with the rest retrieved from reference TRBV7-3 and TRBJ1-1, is GAGVSQTPSNKVTEKGKYVELRCDPISGHTALYWYRQSLGQGPEFLIYFQGTGAADDSGLPNDRFFAVRPEGSVSTLKIQRTERGDSAVYLCASSQTPLGMNTEAFFGQGTRLTVV.

Here the CDR3 reads CASSAAETETMNTEAFF. The V gene is TRBV9, the J gene TRBJ1-1; TCRdb's assignment of TRBD1 cannot be checked, as there is no DNA. CDR1 is SGDLS, CDR2 YYNGEE, per germline. CDR3 length: 17 amino acids.

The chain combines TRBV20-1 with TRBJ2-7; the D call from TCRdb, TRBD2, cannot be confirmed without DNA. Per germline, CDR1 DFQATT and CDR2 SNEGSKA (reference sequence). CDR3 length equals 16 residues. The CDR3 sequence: CSARSPVRSIPYEQYF.

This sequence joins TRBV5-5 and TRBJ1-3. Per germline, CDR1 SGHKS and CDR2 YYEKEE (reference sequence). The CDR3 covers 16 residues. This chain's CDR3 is CASSLYEEIAGNTIYF.

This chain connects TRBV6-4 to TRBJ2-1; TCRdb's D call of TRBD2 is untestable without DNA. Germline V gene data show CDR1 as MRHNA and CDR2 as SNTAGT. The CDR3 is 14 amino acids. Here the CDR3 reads CASSDSGTYNEQFF.

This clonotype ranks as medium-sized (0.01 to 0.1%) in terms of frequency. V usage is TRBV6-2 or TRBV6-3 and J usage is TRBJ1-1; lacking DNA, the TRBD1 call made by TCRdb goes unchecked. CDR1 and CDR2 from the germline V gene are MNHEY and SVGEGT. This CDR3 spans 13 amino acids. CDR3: CASSTDSWTEAFF.

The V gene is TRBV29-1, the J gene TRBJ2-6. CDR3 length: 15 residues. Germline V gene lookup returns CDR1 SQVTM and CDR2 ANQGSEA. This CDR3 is CSVEGGSSGANVLTF.